What follows are 17 T cell receptor beta chains derived from one specimen sequenced in a study of OX40 agonist ivuxolimab in advanced cancers. The protocol was immunoSEQ multiplex PCR, while the TCRdb copy is restricted to in-frame clones and leaves out a portion. The data contain tens of thousands of clones, over 80% of them singletons. The sample here was CD4+ or CD8+ T cells sorted from blood, taken in a trial of the OX40 agonist ivuxolimab. Source of these receptors: an adult with an advanced solid tumor such as melanoma, head and neck, liver or kidney cancer.

This chain uses TRBV4-3 with TRBJ2-1; 8 positions agree with TRBD2. After removal of 0 bases from V and 7 bases from J, the junction contained 11 bases not matched to a gene. Germline lookup yields CDR1 LGHNA and CDR2 YSLEER. CDR3 length equals 17 residues. The DNA for the CDR3 is TGCGCCAGCAGCCAAGATTTGACAGCGGGAGCGGATAATGAGCAGTTCTTC. Residues: CASSQDLTAGADNEQFF.

The rearrangement uses TRBV4-1 and TRBJ1-1; D remains ambiguous. V was trimmed by 1 base and J by 4 bases, leaving 13 bases between them. Germline values: CDR1 MGHRA, CDR2 YSYEKL. There are 15 residues in the CDR3. CDR3 in amino acids: CASSQGEGSGTEAFF. The CDR3, as DNA: TGCGCCAGCAGCCAAGGGGAGGGATCAGGCACTGAAGCTTTCTTT.

The rearrangement links TRBV29-1 to TRBJ2-2; TRBD2 is a possible D gene (5 bases). This CDR3 contains 11 residues. Germline V gives CDR1 SQVTM, CDR2 ANQGSEA. The CDR3 loop reads CGLVEAGELFF. CDR3 DNA: TGCGGCCTTGTGGAGGCCGGGGAGCTGTTTTTT.

A single count supports this clone. This rearrangement joins TRBV5-4 to TRBJ1-1, with 9 bases aligning to TRBD1. The CDR3 sequence is 20 residues long. Germline V gives CDR1 SGHNT, CDR2 YYREEE (reference sequence). Trimming took 3 bases from V and 3 from J; bases not matched to a gene: 21. CDR3 region: CASSSGPLKWTGVRDTEAFF. Written as DNA, the CDR3 is TGTGCCAGCAGCTCGGGGCCCCTCAAGTGGACAGGGGTACGGGACACTGAAGCTTTCTTT.

The CDR3 coding sequence is TGTGCCAGCAGCTTAGGCCGGGGGGAATACGAGCAGTACTTC. This sequence encodes CASSLGRGEYEQYF. This chain joins TRBV11-2 and TRBJ2-7; 7 positions agree with TRBD2. The junction had 4 bases not matched to a gene; V was cut back by 1 base and J by 4 bases. The germline CDR1 and CDR2 sequences are SGHAT and FQNNGV. The CDR3 consists of 14 residues.

The chain is built from TRBV11-1 and TRBJ2-5; 11 bases agree with TRBD2. CDR3 length: 16 residues. CDR1 and CDR2 (germline): SGHAT, FQDESV (reference sequence). V dropped 4 bases and J dropped 8; count of bases not matched to a gene: 12. CDR3 amino acids: CASSSLAGGSVETQYF. DNA of the CDR3: TGTGCCAGCAGCTCCTTAGCGGGAGGGTCCGTGGAAACCCAGTACTTC.

The CDR3 DNA reads TGTGCCAGCAGTCCGGGACAACGCTACGAGCAGTACGTC. Encoded protein: CASSPGQRYEQYV. The chain joins TRBV11-2 to TRBJ2-7, with TRBD1 as a possible D gene (6 bases). Trimming removed 6 bases at V and 3 bases at J, with 12 bases between. This CDR3 contains 13 residues. In germline, CDR1 is SGHAT, CDR2 FQNNGV.

The rearrangement uses TRBV9 and TRBJ2-1; TRBD2 matches at 7 bases. Germline assignment: CDR1 SGDLS and CDR2 YYNGEE. The CDR3 is 17 residues long. V lost 3 bases to trimming and J lost 0 bases; unmatched junction nucleotides: 9. The CDR3 region is CASSDPSGSSSYNEQFF. The CDR3 nucleotides are TGTGCCAGCAGCGATCCTAGCGGATCGAGCTCCTACAATGAGCAGTTCTTC. The variable domain in full, completed from reference TRBV9 and TRBJ2-1, reads DSGVTQTPKHLITATGQRVTLRCSPRSGDLSVYWYQQSLDQGLQFLIQYYNGEERAKGNILERFSAQQFPDLHSELNLSSLELGDSALYFCASSDPSGSSSYNEQFFGPGTRLTVL.

The gene calls are TRBV28 and TRBJ1-2; TRBD1 agrees at 9 bases. V lost 5 bases, J lost 6 bases, and 7 bases stayed unmatched. The CDR3 extends over 14 amino acids. CDR1 and CDR2 (germline): MDHEN, SYDVKM. In DNA form, the CDR3 reads TGTGCCAGCAGTCTCCACAACAGGGGGCATGGCTACACCTTC. Its translation is CASSLHNRGHGYTF.

The chain combines TRBV4-1 with TRBJ1-1; TRBD1 matches 11 bases. The trim removed 4 bases at V and 1 base at J, leaving 8 bases unmatched. CDR1 is MGHRA and CDR2 is YSYEKL in the germline V gene. The CDR3 spans 17 residues. CDR3 residues: CASSPVSGTGGNTEAFF. The CDR3 DNA is TGCGCCAGCAGCCCAGTGAGCGGGACAGGGGGGAACACTGAAGCTTTCTTT.

V gene TRBV19 combines with J gene TRBJ1-1, with a tentative D call TRBD1 (6 bases). There are 14 residues in the CDR3. Germline V gene data show CDR1 as LNHDA and CDR2 as SQIVND (reference sequence). V was shortened by 1 base and J by 5 bases, with 11 bases between the two germline ends. This CDR3 reads CASSIGGGPTEAFF. The CDR3 DNA reads TGTGCCAGTAGTATAGGAGGGGGGCCGACTGAAGCTTTCTTT.

The rearrangement links TRBV13 to TRBJ2-2; D gene unclear. The CDR3 is 13 amino acids. Germline lookup yields CDR1 PRHDT and CDR2 FYEKMQ (reference sequence). V was cut by 5 bases and J by 7 bases, with 11 bases left in between. CDR3 in amino acids: CASSPGSSGELFF. DNA for the CDR3: TGTGCCAGCAGCCCCGGTAGTAGCGGGGAGCTGTTTTTT. The entire variable domain, with the rest obtained from reference TRBV13 and TRBJ2-2, is as follows: AAGVIQSPRHLIKEKRETATLKCYPIPRHDTVYWYQQGPGQDPQFLISFYEKMQSDKGSIPDRFSAQQFSDYHSELNMSSLELGDSALYFCASSPGSSGELFFGEGSRLTVL.

The rearrangement links TRBV6-1 to TRBJ1-5, with D possibly matching TRBD1 (6 bases). The germline CDR1 and CDR2 sequences are MNHNS and SASEGT. Deletions cut 10 bases from V and 6 bases from J, with 19 bases between. The CDR3 spans 14 residues. In DNA form, the CDR3 reads TGTGCCACCACTTTACAGGGTGAGGTTCAGCCCCAGCATTTT. It yields the protein CATTLQGEVQPQHF.

This rearrangement joins TRBV27 to TRBJ2-2, with D perhaps TRBD2 (5 bases). The CDR3 runs to 13 residues. Germline-derived CDR1 and CDR2 are MNHEY and SMNVEV (reference sequence). V lost 4 bases and J lost 4, with 7 bases in between. The CDR3 protein is CASSWGATGELFF. CDR3 sequence (DNA): TGTGCCAGCAGTTGGGGAGCCACCGGGGAGCTGTTTTTT.

This clone appeared a single time. The chain is built from TRBV4-2 and TRBJ2-2; 12 nucleotides line up with TRBD2. The CDR3 consists of 18 residues. J was trimmed by 0 bases and V by 1 base; bases with no gene match: 3. Germline V gene sequence: CDR1 LGHNA, CDR2 YNFKEQ. The CDR3 bases are TGTGCCAGCAGCCAAGGGGGACTAGCGGGTTCGAACACCGGGGAGCTGTTTTTT. This translates into CASSQGGLAGSNTGELFF.

This clone was seen once. The chain links TRBV18 to TRBJ2-7; the D gene is possibly TRBD2 (5 bases). V was clipped by 0 bases and J by 7 bases, with 10 bases between them. Germline V CDR1 and CDR2: KGHSH, LQKENI. CDR3 length: 13 residues. This CDR3 is CASSPPTGGEQYF. The CDR3 nucleotides read TGTGCCAGCTCACCACCGACGGGCGGGGAGCAGTACTTC.

The genes are TRBV9 and TRBJ1-4; TRBD1 agrees at 8 bases. With V trimmed by 4 bases and J by 12 bases, 5 bases remained unmatched. This CDR3 comprises 12 residues. Germline V gene lookup returns CDR1 SGDLS and CDR2 YYNGEE. The CDR3 coding sequence is TGTGCCAGCAGCCCATCCAGGGGGCAACTGTTTTTT. It yields the protein CASSPSRGQLFF.